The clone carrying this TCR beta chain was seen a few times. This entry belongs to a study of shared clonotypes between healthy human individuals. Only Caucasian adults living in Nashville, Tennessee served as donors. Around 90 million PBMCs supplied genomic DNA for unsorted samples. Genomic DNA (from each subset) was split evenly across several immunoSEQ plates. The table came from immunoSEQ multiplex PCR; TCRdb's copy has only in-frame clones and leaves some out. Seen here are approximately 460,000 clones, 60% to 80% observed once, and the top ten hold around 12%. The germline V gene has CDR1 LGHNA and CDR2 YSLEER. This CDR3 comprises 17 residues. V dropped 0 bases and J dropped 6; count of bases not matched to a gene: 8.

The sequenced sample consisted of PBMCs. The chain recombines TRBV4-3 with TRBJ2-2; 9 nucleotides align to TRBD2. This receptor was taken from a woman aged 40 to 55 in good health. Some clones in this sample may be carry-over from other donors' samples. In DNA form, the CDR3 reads TGCGCCAGCAGCCAAGATTGGGGTAGCGGGAGTTCCGGGGAGCTGTTTTTT. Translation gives CASSQDWGSGSSGELFF.